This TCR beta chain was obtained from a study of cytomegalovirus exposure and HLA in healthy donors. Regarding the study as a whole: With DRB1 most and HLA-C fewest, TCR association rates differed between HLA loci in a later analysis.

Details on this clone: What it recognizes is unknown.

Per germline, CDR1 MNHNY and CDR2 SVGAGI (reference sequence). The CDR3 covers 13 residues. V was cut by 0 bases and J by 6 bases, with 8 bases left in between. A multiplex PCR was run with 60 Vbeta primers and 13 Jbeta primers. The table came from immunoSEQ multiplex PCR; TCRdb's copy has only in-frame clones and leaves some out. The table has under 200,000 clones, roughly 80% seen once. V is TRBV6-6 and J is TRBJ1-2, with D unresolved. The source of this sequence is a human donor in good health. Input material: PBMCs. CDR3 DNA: TGTGCCAGCAGTTACTCACAGTCTGATGGCTACACCTTC. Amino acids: CASSYSQSDGYTF.